The present T cell receptor beta chain was sequenced within a study of blood T cells in healthy people across ages. Primed by a sample-barcoded 5' primer and a J-beta primer mix, a second PCR proceeded for 7 to 11 cycles. TCRdb called the 5' RACE reads again in MiXCR, with one record for every CDR3 protein. The table has 800,000 to 900,000 distinct CDR3 sequences, around 68% seen once. Trimming stripped 6 bases from V and 13 bases from J, with 13 bases between. CDR3 size: 11 residues. The germline V gene has CDR1 MNHEY and CDR2 SVGEGT. This clonotype was detected only a few times. The rearrangement joins TRBV6-2 or TRBV6-3 to TRBJ2-4; D tentatively reads TRBD1 or TRBD2 (5 bases each). What was sequenced was blood. This sequence originates from a man aged 25-45 years in good health. For the CDR3, the DNA is TGTGCCAGCAGCCGCCGGGACGCACAGTACTTC. Protein sequence: CASSRRDAQYF.